This T cell receptor beta chain is drawn from a study of CD8+CD57+ T cells in acquired aplastic anemia. About the study: Each DNA sample taken from sorted CD4+ and CD8+ cells came to approximately 3.2 ug on average.

The sequenced patients had an expansion of CD8+CD57+ cells seen by flow cytometry. Severe acquired aplastic anemia was present in every patient. No therapy had been given to the patients at the time of blood sampling. Both TCR beta VDJ combination and CDR3 sequence profiling were carried out. Genomic DNA was the template for this profiling. A single record per CDR3 protein comes from TCRdb applying MiXCR to the reads. This table has hundreds of thousands of distinct CDR3 sequences, approximately 33% appearing once. This clonotype was observed a few times. The antigen remains undetermined. Points from the study as a whole: CD8+ Simpson's diversity did not differ significantly between patients and controls.

The germline V and J ends were trimmed by 3 bases and 3 bases, with 18 bases remaining between them. The CDR3 contains 17 residues. CDR1 is LNHDA, CDR2 SQIVND, per germline (reference sequence). The TCR was taken from a human donor with aplastic anemia. The chain links TRBV19 to TRBJ1-5; D is ambiguous. The sequenced sample was sorted CD4+, CD8+, or CD8+CD57+ T cells (not recorded which) from PBMCs. The CDR3 is CASSMAGRGVTNQPQHF. DNA for the CDR3: TGTGCCAGTAGTATGGCAGGACGGGGTGTGACCAATCAGCCCCAGCATTTT.